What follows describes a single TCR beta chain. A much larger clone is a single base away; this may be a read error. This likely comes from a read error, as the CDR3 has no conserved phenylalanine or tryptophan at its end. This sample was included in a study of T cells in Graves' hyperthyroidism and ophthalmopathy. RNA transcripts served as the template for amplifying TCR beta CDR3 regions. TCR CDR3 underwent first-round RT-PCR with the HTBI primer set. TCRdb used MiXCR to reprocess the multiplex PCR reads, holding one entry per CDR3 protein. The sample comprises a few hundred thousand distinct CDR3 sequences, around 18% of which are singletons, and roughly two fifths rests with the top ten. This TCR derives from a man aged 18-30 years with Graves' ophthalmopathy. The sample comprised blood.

DNA of the CDR3: TGTGCCAGCAGCCAGCTAGCGGGAGCTACCTACGAGCAGTACCTC. Its protein product is CASSQLAGATYEQYL. The chain recombines TRBV14 with TRBJ2-7; 10 nucleotides line up with TRBD2. Germline V gene lookup returns CDR1 SGHDN and CDR2 FVKESK. Trimming removed 3 bases from V and 2 bases from J; junction bases left unmatched: 4. The CDR3 covers 15 residues.